These 22 T cell receptor beta chains came from one sample sequenced in a study of early T cells in non-severe SARS-CoV-2 infection. TCRdb itself ran the 5' RACE reads through MiXCR, one entry per CDR3 protein. The data contain 25,000 to 35,000 distinct CDR3 sequences, around 3% of them singletons. Sequencing input: whole blood. The receptors stem from an adult who was a healthcare worker with PCR-confirmed SARS-CoV-2 infection or an uninfected control (not recorded which).

This clonotype was observed at least ten times. The rearrangement links TRBV7-2 to TRBJ2-1, with D perhaps assigned TRBD1 or TRBD2 (5 bases each). The CDR3 runs 11 residues. Germline V gene sequence: CDR1 SGHTA, CDR2 FQGNSA. Trimming removed 5 bases at V and 14 bases at J, with 13 bases between. The CDR3 DNA reads TGTGCCAGCAGCCCACTAGTCAGGGAGTTCTTC. This gives the protein CASSPLVREFF.

This clonotype was observed at least ten times. The CDR3 sequence is CASSRLGLNNSPLHF. For the CDR3, the DNA is TGTGCCAGCAGCCGCTTAGGGCTCAACAATTCACCCCTCCACTTT. The chain employs TRBV14 and TRBJ1-6; D gene uncertain. This CDR3 has 15 amino acids. Germline V CDR1 and CDR2: SGHDN, FVKESK. The V end lost 4 bases, the J end lost 7 bases, and 14 bases lay between the germline ends.

This clonotype was observed at least ten times. The gene calls are TRBV28 and TRBJ2-7, with no clear D. The CDR3 contains 16 residues. Per germline, CDR1 MDHEN and CDR2 SYDVKM. Trimming cost V 3 bases and J 2 bases, with 17 bases left between them. CDR3 sequence: CASSLSSAGDTYEQYV. For the CDR3, the DNA is TGTGCCAGCAGTTTGAGTTCGGCAGGTGATACCTACGAGCAGTACGTC.

This clonotype was seen at least ten times. The chain uses TRBV12-3 or TRBV12-4 and TRBJ2-3; D gene uncertain. This CDR3 is built from 17 residues. Deletions cut 3 bases from V and 0 bases from J, with 16 bases between. CDR3 residues: CASSFGSWFASTDTQYF. For the CDR3, the DNA is TGTGCCAGCAGTTTTGGATCCTGGTTCGCTAGCACAGATACGCAGTATTTT.

The gene calls are TRBV6-2 or TRBV6-3 and TRBJ2-5, with a tentative D call TRBD2 (5 bases). The ends were cut back, 0 bases at V and 9 bases at J, with 8 bases in the middle. The CDR3 has 12 residues. The V gene's germline CDR1 is MNHEY and CDR2 SVGEGT. The CDR3 nucleotides are TGTGCCAGCAGTTACTCCGGGGTGGCCCAGTACTTC. It specifies CASSYSGVAQYF.

This clonotype was detected many times. The chain recombines TRBV11-2 with TRBJ2-7; 7 bases agree with TRBD1. Germline trimming cut 3 bases from V and 1 base from J; bases unmatched to any gene: 3. Germline CDR1 SGHAT, CDR2 FQNNGV. The CDR3 has 14 residues. CDR3 amino acids: CASSLAGGSYEQYV. The CDR3 DNA sequence: TGTGCCAGCAGCTTGGCAGGGGGTTCCTACGAGCAGTACGTC.

This clonotype has a count of ten or more. CDR3 region: CASSQDGRTKGEQFF. The CDR3 bases are TGCGCCAGCAGCCAAGATGGTAGAACCAAGGGTGAGCAGTTCTTC. The rearrangement uses TRBV4-1 and TRBJ2-1; no reliable D call. V dropped 0 bases and J dropped 9 bases, with 15 bases sitting between them. This CDR3 spans 15 amino acids. Germline CDR1 is MGHRA and CDR2 is YSYEKL.

Ten or more counts support this clonotype. The chain is built from TRBV20-1 and TRBJ2-3; maybe TRBD1 (6 bases). This CDR3 has 14 amino acids. The germline gives CDR1 DFQATT, CDR2 SNEGSKA (reference sequence). Trimming removed 5 bases at V and 5 bases at J, with 17 bases between. The CDR3 loop is CSARAGDFGDTQYF. DNA of the CDR3: TGCAGTGCTCGGGCAGGGGATTTTGGAGATACGCAGTATTTT.

In this sample, this clonotype turned up many times. The V and J genes are TRBV30 and TRBJ1-5; D remains unclear. Germline CDR1 is GTSNPN and CDR2 is SVGIG (reference sequence). V shed 1 base and J shed 1 base, with 5 bases lying between them. The CDR3 has 13 residues. For the CDR3, the DNA is TGTGCCTGGAGTGCGGGGAGCAATCAGCCCCAGCATTTT. Protein sequence: CAWSAGSNQPQHF.

This clonotype was observed many times. The chain uses TRBV5-1 and TRBJ2-6; 11 nucleotides agree with TRBD1. V trimming: 2 bases; J trimming: 2 bases; junction bases outside the gene matches: 6. The germline CDR1 and CDR2 sequences are SGHRS and YFSETQ. The CDR3 loop spans 18 amino acids. Here the CDR3 reads CASSFGTGGETGANVLTF. The CDR3, as DNA: TGCGCCAGCAGCTTCGGGACAGGGGGAGAAACTGGGGCCAACGTCCTGACTTTC.

This clonotype is medium-sized. The chain carries TRBV10-2 and TRBJ2-7; 7 bases agree with TRBD1. Trimming at V came to 3 bases and at J to 4 bases, leaving 3 bases not matched to a gene. CDR1 and CDR2 from the germline V gene are WSHSY and SAAADI. The CDR3 contains 13 residues. CDR3 sequence: CASSEEGAYEQYV. The CDR3 nucleotides are TGCGCCAGCAGTGAAGAGGGGGCTTACGAGCAGTACGTC.

The chain joins TRBV20-1 to TRBJ2-5; D not resolved. V lost 5 bases to trimming and J lost 1 base, with 8 bases between them. This CDR3 has 12 residues. The germline V gene encodes CDR1 DFQATT and CDR2 SNEGSKA (reference sequence). The CDR3 is CSADTIQETQYF. In nucleotides, the CDR3 is TGCAGTGCTGATACTATCCAAGAGACCCAGTACTTC.

The chain combines TRBV7-3 with TRBJ2-7; D ambiguous. V was shortened by 2 bases and J by 3 bases, with 14 bases between the two germline ends. CDR3 length: 15 amino acids. Per germline, CDR1 SGHTA and CDR2 FQGTGA. The CDR3 nucleotides are TGTGCCAGCAGCTTAGGTGATGCACCTTTCTACGAGCAGTACGTC. Protein product: CASSLGDAPFYEQYV.

This clonotype has at least ten counts. The chain uses TRBV12-3 or TRBV12-4 and TRBJ1-1; perhaps TRBD1 as D (5 bases). This CDR3 has 17 amino acids. V lost 5 bases and J 0 bases, leaving 19 bases between the germline ends. This CDR3 reads CASSTHRRGVVNTEAFF. The CDR3 bases are TGTGCCAGCAGTACTCATCGGAGGGGCGTGGTGAACACTGAAGCTTTCTTT.

The sample holds many counts of this clonotype. The chain employs TRBV14 and TRBJ2-7, with a possible D match to TRBD2 (6 bases). CDR1 is SGHDN, CDR2 FVKESK, per germline. CDR3 size: 18 residues. Trimming pared 1 base from V and 4 bases from J, leaving 23 bases between. CDR3 protein: CASSQGSFGRDRRYEQYV. The CDR3 DNA reads TGTGCCAGCAGCCAAGGTTCTTTCGGGAGAGATAGACGGTACGAGCAGTACGTC.

This clonotype came up many times. The rearrangement joins TRBV12-3 or TRBV12-4 to TRBJ2-1, with no clear D. Deletions cut 6 bases from V and 9 bases from J, with 12 bases between. CDR3 length: 12 amino acids. CDR3 nucleotides: TGTGCCAGCAGGAATCGACTTAGTGAGCAGTTCTTC. This sequence encodes CASRNRLSEQFF.

This clonotype was observed at least ten times. The rearrangement links TRBV7-2 to TRBJ1-5; TRBD1 matches at 9 bases. The length of the CDR3 is 16 residues. CDR1 and CDR2 (germline): SGHTA, FQGNSA. Trimming at V came to 1 base and at J to 3 bases, leaving 4 bases not matched to a gene. As DNA, the CDR3 is TGTGCCAGCAGCTTAGAAGGGACAGGGTACAATCAGCCCCAGCATTTT. Amino acids: CASSLEGTGYNQPQHF.

This clonotype was recorded many times. The conserved phenylalanine or tryptophan normally closing the CDR3 is absent here, so this likely arose from a read error. Because the CDR3's place on the DNA is in doubt, the DNA is left out and the CDR3 is given as listed by TCRdb. The chain links TRBV10-2 to TRBJ1-2; the table assigns TRBD1, which was not confirmed against the DNA. The CDR3 is 13 residues long, ends included. The germline V gene encodes CDR1 WSHSY and CDR2 SAAADI. The CDR3 sequence: CASSDGRGGHLLL.

This clonotype rates as medium-sized. The V and J genes are TRBV9 and TRBJ2-3; TRBD2 matches 11 bases. CDR1 and CDR2 from the germline V gene are SGDLS and YYNGEE. V lost 3 bases and J lost 2; bases outside the gene matches: 8. This CDR3 region has 17 residues. The CDR3 DNA reads TGTGCCAGCAGCGGCCGGCCGGGACTAGCGGTCACAGATACGCAGTATTTT. Translating it yields CASSGRPGLAVTDTQYF.

This clonotype was recorded at least ten times. For the CDR3, the DNA is TGTGCCAGCAGTTTGTCCGGGACATTCTATAATTCACCCCTCCACTTT. Protein: CASSLSGTFYNSPLHF. This chain links TRBV27 with TRBJ1-6, with TRBD1 as a possible D gene (6 bases). Germline V gene sequence: CDR1 MNHEY, CDR2 SMNVEV (reference sequence). V shed 3 bases and J shed 3 bases, with 12 bases lying between them. The CDR3 spans 16 residues.

This clonotype has at least ten counts. This chain uses TRBV28 with TRBJ1-1; D is unclear. Germline CDR1 reads MDHEN; CDR2 reads SYDVKM. The CDR3 consists of 13 residues. Trimming took 5 bases from V and 4 from J, leaving 11 bases between them. DNA for the CDR3: TGTGCCAGCAGTACCTACTTACTCACTGAAGCTTTCTTT. It encodes CASSTYLLTEAFF.

The table lists this clonotype with many counts. The chain couples TRBV10-3 to TRBJ1-5; 11 nucleotides agree with TRBD1. V trimming: 0 bases; J trimming: 4 bases; junction bases outside the gene matches: 2. The CDR3 length is 16 residues. Germline assignment: CDR1 ENHRY and CDR2 SYGVKD. The CDR3: CAISESGTGGNQPQHF. CDR3 coding DNA: TGTGCCATCAGTGAGTCCGGGACAGGGGGGAATCAGCCCCAGCATTTT.